This TCR beta chain was identified in a study of T cell changes during pregnancy in multiple sclerosis. Trimming cost V 5 bases and J 7 bases; bases outside gene matches: 6. The CDR3 contains 13 residues. CDR1 is MGHDK and CDR2 is SYGVNS in the germline V gene. Assay: immunoSEQ multiplex PCR; the TCRdb copy retains only in-frame clones and omits some. The sample carries about 55,000 clones, 93% recorded once. The receptor's source is a female donor with multiple sclerosis, enrolled in a pregnancy study. The genes are TRBV25-1 and TRBJ1-1, with 8 bases lining up with TRBD1. Material: CD8+ T cells from peripheral blood mononuclear cells, obtained in the second trimester of pregnancy. For the CDR3, the DNA is TGTGCCAGCAGTATACAGGGGGGGAGTGAAGCTTTCTTT. It translates to CASSIQGGSEAFF.